These 2 T cell receptor beta chains came from one sample sequenced in a study of T-cell reconstitution after alpha-beta-depleted transplantation in children. It was with unique molecular identifiers that the TCRbeta library was prepared. TCRdb independently ran MiXCR on the PCR reads; one entry per CDR3 protein. This sample carries 200,000 or so distinct CDR3 sequences, about 8.4% of them seen once, and the ten largest clones take 35%. Sequencing was performed on PBMCs, mostly from graft donor cells, taken 360 days after TCRalphabeta/CD19-depleted stem cell transplant. These receptors came from a male patient between 2 and 15 years old who had a stem cell transplant for acute myeloid leukemia, so the T cells may come from the graft donor.

This clonotype was observed at least ten times. The junction departs from germline at one end; a sequencing error may be responsible. This chain links TRBV20-1 with TRBJ2-1, with 8 bases that match TRBD2. The CDR3 is 16 residues long. Germline V lookup: CDR1 DFQATT, CDR2 SNEGSKA (reference sequence). This chain's CDR3 is CSARVAGGVIYNEQFF. CDR3 bases: TGCAGTGCCAGAGTTGCCGGGGGGGTGATATACAATGAGCAGTTCTTC.

This chain joins TRBV20-1 and TRBJ2-3; D possibly corresponds to TRBD2 (6 bases). V shed 0 bases and J shed 6 bases, with 16 bases lying between them. The CDR3 is 15 residues long. Germline lookup yields CDR1 DFQATT and CDR2 SNEGSKA (reference sequence). Here the CDR3 reads CSARDQAGSGDTQYF. As DNA, the CDR3 is TGCAGTGCTAGAGATCAGGCGGGATCGGGGGATACGCAGTATTTT.